This is a list of T cell receptor beta chains from one sample in a study of response to subunit inactivated influenza vaccine. Using its own MiXCR run on the RT-PCR reads, TCRdb lists one record per CDR3 protein. The sample contains 550,000 to 650,000 distinct CDR3 sequences, about 12% of which appear only once. The sequenced sample was PBMCs from blood, obtained on the day of vaccination. The receptors originated from a man aged 45 to 65 who received an inactivated influenza vaccine. CDR3s include the opening cysteine and the closing phenylalanine or tryptophan. Fields, in order: J gene, V gene, clone size, D gene, CDR3 protein, CDR3 DNA. The D gene is left open where the match is weak. Size values are once, few and many counts, or a class for expanded clones, and some rows have none.

TRBJ1-5 TRBV7-8 few - CASSPRVGMNSNQPQHF TGTGCCAGCAGCCCGCGAGTCGGTATGAATAGCAATCAGCCCCAGCATTTT
TRBJ1-5 TRBV12-3/TRBV12-4 few - CASSLLVSNQPQHF TGTGCCAGCAGTTTATTGGTAAGCAATCAGCCCCAGCATTTT
TRBJ2-5 TRBV4-2 - - CASSRDQGSSAHGGQETQYF TGTGCCAGCAGCCGCGACCAAGGATCATCCGCACATGGGGGCCAAGAGACCCAGTACTTC
TRBJ1-5 TRBV7-2 - - CASSLRLSNQPQHF TGTGCCAGCAGCTTACGTCTTAGCAATCAGCCCCAGCATTTT
TRBJ2-3 TRBV5-1 few TRBD2 CASSLGAAGGASDTQYF TGCGCCAGCAGCTTGGGGGCTGCGGGGGGGGCCTCAGATACGCAGTATTTT
TRBJ2-1 TRBV6-5 few - CASSYTAGYNEQFF TGTGCCAGCAGTTATACGGCGGGCTACAATGAGCAGTTCTTC
TRBJ2-1 TRBV5-1 - - CASSFGGREYNEQFF TGCGCCAGCAGCTTCGGGGGAAGGGAATACAATGAGCAGTTCTTC
TRBJ2-7 TRBV28 many TRBD2 CASSLPGLAVYEQYF TGTGCCAGCAGTTTACCGGGACTAGCAGTCTACGAGCAGTACTTC
TRBJ2-5 TRBV28 - TRBD2 CASSFLWREHQETQYF TGTGCCAGCAGTTTTCTTTGGCGGGAGCACCAAGAGACCCAGTACTTC
TRBJ2-2 TRBV7-2 few TRBD2 CASSLVGLAGVPGELFF TGTGCCAGCAGCTTAGTGGGACTAGCGGGAGTACCCGGGGAGCTGTTTTTT
TRBJ2-5 TRBV9 many TRBD1 CASTTGPGGSETQYF TGTGCCAGCACGACGGGGCCAGGGGGCAGTGAGACCCAGTACTTC
TRBJ2-2 TRBV11-2 many - CASSLGPVGTPNTGELFF TGTGCCAGCAGCTTGGGCCCTGTGGGGACACCGAACACCGGGGAGCTGTTTTTT
TRBJ1-6 TRBV11-2 - - CASSLQAISSPLHF TGTGCCAGCAGCTTACAGGCGATAAGTTCACCCCTCCACTTT
TRBJ2-1 TRBV29-1 many TRBD1 CSVGTGAEQFF TGCAGCGTCGGGACAGGGGCTGAGCAGTTCTTC
TRBJ2-3 TRBV19 few - CASTVARSTDTQYF TGTGCCAGTACTGTAGCGAGGAGTACAGATACGCAGTATTTT
TRBJ2-1 TRBV20-1 - TRBD2 CSASGRNGNEQFF TGCAGTGCTAGCGGGAGGAACGGCAATGAGCAGTTCTTC
TRBJ2-5 TRBV27 - TRBD2 CASSLSPGLAQETQYF TGTGCCAGCAGTTTATCTCCAGGACTAGCCCAAGAGACCCAGTACTTC
TRBJ2-5 TRBV20-1 - TRBD2 CSARDRTRVQETQYF TGCAGTGCTAGAGACAGGACTAGAGTCCAAGAGACCCAGTACTTC
TRBJ2-7 TRBV20-1 few - CSAREPRRSSYEQYF TGCAGTGCTAGAGAACCGCGAAGAAGCTCCTACGAGCAGTACTTC
TRBJ1-1 TRBV10-3 - TRBD1 CAIRPQGAISEAFF TGTGCCATCAGACCGCAGGGGGCGATTTCTGAAGCTTTCTTT
TRBJ2-3 TRBV29-1 few - CSVDPSYTDTQYF TGCAGCGTTGATCCTAGTTACACAGATACGCAGTATTTT
TRBJ2-1 TRBV18 once - CASSPVSGNYNEQFF TGTGCCAGCTCACCGGTATCGGGGAACTACAATGAGCAGTTCTTC
TRBJ2-3 TRBV10-3 - TRBD2 CAIRRGTSGSRFGADTQYF TGTGCCATCAGGAGGGGGACTAGCGGGAGCCGTTTCGGGGCAGATACGCAGTATTTT
TRBJ2-5 TRBV2 - - CASSAPKNSGGTQYF TGTGCCAGCAGCGCTCCCAAGAATAGTGGAGGGACCCAGTACTTC